The 24 T cell receptor beta chains listed next were all sequenced from one sample in a study of shared clonotypes between healthy human individuals. Sequenced by immunoSEQ multiplex PCR; TCRdb stores in-frame clones only, minus some. The sample lists about 1.5 million clones, about 98% occurring once. The source material was naive CD4+ T cells sorted from blood. As to subset: CD45RA+ positively selected. All receptors come from a man aged 30 to 45 in good health.

This sequence joins TRBV25-1 and TRBJ2-1; 10 nucleotides line up with TRBD1. There are 16 residues in the CDR3. With V trimmed by 4 bases and J by 7 bases, 10 bases remained unmatched. The germline CDR1 and CDR2 sequences are MGHDK and SYGVNS. The CDR3 protein is CASSGTDRGSMNEQFF. The CDR3 bases are TGTGCCAGCAGTGGAACGGACAGGGGGAGTATGAATGAGCAGTTCTTC.

The chain has TRBV5-5 and TRBJ2-3; perhaps TRBD1 as D (6 bases). The CDR3 is 15 residues long. V was pared by 5 bases and J by 3 bases, with 16 bases between. Per the germline V gene, CDR1 is SGHKS and CDR2 is YYEKEE (reference sequence). The CDR3 sequence is CASSPRGLITDTQYF. The CDR3 DNA is TGTGCCAGCAGTCCCAGGGGCCTAATTACAGATACGCAGTATTTT.

This clone was counted once. The rearrangement links TRBV5-8 to TRBJ1-1; D not resolved. Germline values: CDR1 SGHTS, CDR2 YDEGEE. The CDR3 covers 15 residues. V gave up 3 bases and J gave up 6 bases, with 18 bases separating them. DNA of the CDR3: TGTGCCAGCAGCTCGACGACCAACCCTAACTCTGAAGCTTTCTTT. Amino acid sequence: CASSSTTNPNSEAFF.

The chain combines TRBV28 with TRBJ2-7, with D tentatively TRBD2 (6 bases). V gave up 8 bases and J gave up 5 bases, with 10 bases separating them. Germline V CDR1 and CDR2: MDHEN, SYDVKM. CDR3 size: 11 residues. The CDR3 sequence: CASGGIHEQYF. The CDR3 DNA reads TGTGCCAGCGGGGGGATTCACGAGCAGTACTTC.

A single count supports this clone. The chain carries TRBV28 and TRBJ2-3, with TRBD2 matching over 8 bases. V lost 5 bases to trimming and J lost 7 bases; unmatched junction nucleotides: 5. Germline V gene sequence: CDR1 MDHEN, CDR2 SYDVKM. This CDR3 is built from 13 residues. The DNA for the CDR3 is TGTGCCAGCAGTGGACCGGGGGGGAATACGCAGTATTTT. As protein: CASSGPGGNTQYF.

The chain recombines TRBV12-5 with TRBJ1-5, with D uncertain. From germline, CDR1 is LGHNT and CDR2 FRNRAP. The CDR3 has 13 residues. Trimming cost V 1 base and J 5 bases, with 6 bases left between them. The CDR3 DNA follows: TGTGCTAGTGGTTTGGGCCTTGATCAGCCCCAGCATTTT. It yields the protein CASGLGLDQPQHF.

The chain links TRBV7-6 to TRBJ2-2; D might be TRBD1 (5 bases). V was cut by 5 bases and J by 0 bases, with 16 bases left in between. The germline V gene encodes CDR1 SGHVS and CDR2 FNYEAQ. The CDR3 consists of 17 residues. The CDR3 DNA is TGTGCCAGCAGCACCTCACTCAGGGTCGCGAACACCGGGGAGCTGTTTTTT. It translates to CASSTSLRVANTGELFF.

This clone was recorded once. The rearrangement links TRBV11-2 to TRBJ1-5; D gene uncertain. V was shortened by 0 bases and J by 6 bases, with 6 bases between the two germline ends. CDR1 and CDR2 (germline): SGHAT, FQNNGV. The CDR3 is 13 amino acids. The CDR3 here is CASSLEPGQPQHF. The CDR3 bases are TGTGCCAGCAGCTTAGAACCGGGTCAGCCCCAGCATTTT.

The J gene is TRBJ2-2, the V gene TRBV5-1; D is perhaps TRBD2 (5 bases). Trimming took off 3 bases at V and 5 bases at J, with 11 bases between the two ends. The germline V gene encodes CDR1 SGHRS and CDR2 YFSETQ. The CDR3 totals 14 residues. In DNA, the CDR3 is TGCGCCAGCAGCTCGGGATTACCGACCGGGGAGCTGTTTTTT. Translating gives CASSSGLPTGELFF.

A word on this clone: Other DNA sequences in the same sample also yield this CDR3. The chain recombines TRBV18 with TRBJ2-2; possibly TRBD1 for D (5 bases). Germline V CDR1 and CDR2: KGHSH, LQKENI. The germline V and J ends were trimmed by 4 bases and 0 bases, with 9 bases remaining between them. This CDR3 contains 15 residues. The CDR3 DNA is TGTGCCAGCTCACTAGGACAAGCGAACACCGGGGAGCTGTTTTTT. Encoded protein: CASSLGQANTGELFF.

The chain combines TRBV9 with TRBJ2-7; the D gene is possibly TRBD2 (6 bases). The CDR3 has 14 amino acids. CDR1 is SGDLS, CDR2 YYNGEE, per germline. V was cut by 0 bases and J by 5 bases, with 12 bases left in between. The CDR3 region is CASSVDSSGHEQYF. Here the CDR3 DNA reads TGTGCCAGCAGCGTAGATAGTAGCGGCCACGAGCAGTACTTC.

The chain carries TRBV11-1 and TRBJ2-1, with 7 nucleotides matching TRBD1. The V segment lost 3 bases and the J segment 2 bases; nucleotides outside the gene matches: 4. Germline values: CDR1 SGHAT, CDR2 FQDESV (reference sequence). The length of the CDR3 is 15 residues. CDR3 protein: CASSLGTVAYNEQFF. The CDR3 nucleotides read TGTGCCAGCAGCTTGGGGACAGTAGCCTACAATGAGCAGTTCTTC. Supplemented by reference TRBV11-1 and TRBJ2-1, the full variable domain reads EAEVAQSPRYKITEKSQAVAFWCDPISGHATLYWYRQILGQGPELLVQFQDESVVDDSQLPKDRFSAERLKGVDSTLKIQPAELGDSAMYLCASSLGTVAYNEQFFGPGTRLTVL.

The genes are TRBV5-4 and TRBJ1-2, with 7 bases lining up with TRBD1. The germline CDR1 and CDR2 sequences are SGHNT and YYREEE (reference sequence). The CDR3 is made up of 13 amino acids. The junction had 4 bases not matched to a gene; V was cut back by 5 bases and J by 3 bases. The chain's CDR3 is CASSGGGYYGYTF. CDR3 sequence (DNA): TGTGCCAGCAGTGGAGGGGGCTACTATGGCTACACCTTC.

The genes are TRBV14 and TRBJ1-1; D is undetermined. V lost 4 bases to trimming and J lost 7 bases, with 13 bases between them. Germline CDR1 and CDR2: SGHDN and FVKESK. The CDR3 runs 13 residues. CDR3 loop: CASSPQMSHEAFF. The CDR3 DNA reads as TGTGCCAGCAGCCCTCAGATGTCCCATGAAGCTTTCTTT.

This chain joins TRBV15 and TRBJ2-7, with TRBD2 identical over 7 bases. Losses at the gene ends were 0 bases for V and 7 bases for J; bases not matched to a gene: 15. The CDR3 runs to 17 residues. Germline V gene sequence: CDR1 LNHNV, CDR2 YYDKDF (reference sequence). The CDR3 bases are TGTGCCACCAGCAGAGATTCGAGCGGGATACCGGTGAGGGAGCAGTACTTC. Residues: CATSRDSSGIPVREQYF. The full variable domain, with the rest looked up from reference TRBV15 and TRBJ2-7, is DAMVIQNPRYQVTQFGKPVTLSCSQTLNHNVMYWYQQKSSQAPKLLFHYYDKDFNNEADTPDNFQSRRPNTSFCFLDIRSPGLGDTAMYLCATSRDSSGIPVREQYFGPGTRLTVT.

This chain joins TRBV28 and TRBJ2-3; perhaps TRBD2 as D (6 bases). Trimming removed 6 bases from V and 6 bases from J, with 13 bases in between. In germline, CDR1 is MDHEN, CDR2 SYDVKM. The CDR3 has 13 amino acids. In DNA, the CDR3 is TGTGCCAGCAGATTGTCTGGGGGGGATACGCAGTATTTT. This sequence encodes CASRLSGGDTQYF.

This clone was found once. The CDR3 bases are TGTGCCAGCAGTTATGATTGGGATCACACTGAAGCTTTCTTT. Amino acids: CASSYDWDHTEAFF. V and J are TRBV6-5 and TRBJ1-1, with D uncertain. The CDR3 sequence is 14 residues long. Germline assignment: CDR1 MNHEY and CDR2 SVGAGI. The V end lost 3 bases, the J end lost 3 bases, and 11 bases lay between the germline ends.

The chain employs TRBV5-1 and TRBJ2-1; D unresolved. This CDR3 is 15 amino acids long. Germline assignment: CDR1 SGHRS and CDR2 YFSETQ. Deletions cut 4 bases from V and 0 bases from J, with 11 bases between. The DNA for the CDR3 is TGCGCCAGCAGCCCGATACTAAGCTCCTACAATGAGCAGTTCTTC. Protein: CASSPILSSYNEQFF.

V usage is TRBV5-1 and J usage is TRBJ2-7; either TRBD1 or TRBD2 may fit D (5 bases each). The CDR3 runs to 14 residues. In germline, CDR1 is SGHRS, CDR2 YFSETQ. With 4 bases removed from V and 1 base from J, the gap between germline ends came to 12 bases. CDR3 residues: CASSRGGQSYEQYF. The CDR3 DNA reads TGCGCCAGCAGCCGGGGCGGGCAGTCCTACGAGCAGTACTTC.

The rearrangement links TRBV5-1 to TRBJ2-1; D is perhaps TRBD1 (7 bases). The germline V gene has CDR1 SGHRS and CDR2 YFSETQ. V was pared by 5 bases and J by 1 base, with 16 bases between. The CDR3 is 16 amino acids. The CDR3 protein is CASRTGYRGSYNEQFF. DNA for the CDR3: TGCGCCAGCAGGACAGGGTATCGGGGGTCCTACAATGAGCAGTTCTTC.

The rearrangement joins TRBV29-1 to TRBJ2-1; 7 nucleotides align to TRBD1. This CDR3 is built from 18 residues. Germline V lookup: CDR1 SQVTM, CDR2 ANQGSEA. After removal of 8 bases from V and 3 bases from J, the junction contained 22 bases not matched to a gene. CDR3 amino acids: CSIPSRRKQGISYNEQFF. CDR3 nucleotide sequence: TGCAGCATCCCCTCCCGAAGAAAACAGGGGATCAGCTACAATGAGCAGTTCTTC.

This chain connects TRBV4-3 to TRBJ1-1; D is possibly TRBD1 (6 bases). With 0 bases removed from V and 11 bases from J, the gap between germline ends came to 13 bases. Germline V gene data show CDR1 as LGHNA and CDR2 as YSLEER. The CDR3 is 13 residues long. CDR3 nucleotide sequence: TGCGCCAGCAGCCAAGATTCGGACAGTGGTGCTTTCTTT. It codes for CASSQDSDSGAFF.

The CDR3 DNA follows: TGTGCCAGCAGCCCTGGGACAGGGGGGAACACCGGGGAGCTGTTTTTT. As protein: CASSPGTGGNTGELFF. The chain employs TRBV5-4 and TRBJ2-2; 11 nucleotides line up with TRBD1. Trimming removed 4 bases from V and 1 base from J; junction bases left unmatched: 3. The CDR3 has 16 residues. Germline V CDR1 and CDR2: SGHNT, YYREEE (reference sequence).

This chain uses TRBV5-1 with TRBJ2-1; D may correspond to TRBD1 or TRBD2 (5 bases each). Trimming pared 2 bases from V and 6 bases from J, leaving 21 bases between. This CDR3 is 17 amino acids long. In germline, CDR1 is SGHRS, CDR2 YFSETQ. The chain's CDR3 is CASSFGYTGTPGNEQFF. The DNA for the CDR3 is TGCGCCAGCAGCTTTGGCTACACCGGGACCCCAGGCAATGAGCAGTTCTTC.